The clone carrying this TCR beta chain was seen ten or more times. Antigen specificity is unknown. The data are from a study of immune heterogeneity within non-small cell lung tumors. Study-level information: Squamous cell carcinomas accounted for several of the tumors, non-squamous carcinomas for roughly 10, and 1 was not otherwise specified. Study conclusions and caveats: Local T-cell clonality and local tumor mutational burden correlated moderately but significantly (R about 0.35). Within a patient, dominant CDR3 beta clonotypes were shared across sites, though different locations had unique frequent clones.

The template consisted of bulk tumor genomic DNA, with 600 ng used per sample. While surgery was under way, several biopsies spaced far apart were taken per primary tumor. Enrolled patients presented with newly diagnosed, previously untreated non-small cell lung cancer and underwent curative surgery. The CDR3 is 13 residues long. V was pared by 4 bases and J by 5 bases, with 8 bases between. Germline CDR1 MRHNA, CDR2 SNTAGT. In a multiplex PCR, 32 V and 13 J primers amplified TCR beta CDR3. TCRdb independently ran MiXCR on the multiplex PCR reads; one entry per CDR3 protein. The sample yields 10,000 to 13,000 distinct CDR3 sequences, 25% to 35% seen once.

The chain is built from TRBV6-4 and TRBJ2-2; D ambiguous. Sequenced sample: lung tumor tissue. The TCR comes from a woman in her sixties with non-small cell lung cancer. CDR3 sequence: CASSARDTGELFF. CDR3 DNA sequence: TGTGCCAGCAGTGCACGCGATACCGGGGAGCTGTTTTTT.